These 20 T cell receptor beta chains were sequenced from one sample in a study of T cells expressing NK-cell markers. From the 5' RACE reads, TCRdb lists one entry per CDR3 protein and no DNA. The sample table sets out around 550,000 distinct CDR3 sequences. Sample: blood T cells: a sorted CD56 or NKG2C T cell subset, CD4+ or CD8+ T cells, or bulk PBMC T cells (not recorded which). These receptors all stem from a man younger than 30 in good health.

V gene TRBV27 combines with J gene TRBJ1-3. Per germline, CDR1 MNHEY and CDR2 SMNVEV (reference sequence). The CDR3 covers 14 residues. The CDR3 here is CASSSDYLGNTIYF.

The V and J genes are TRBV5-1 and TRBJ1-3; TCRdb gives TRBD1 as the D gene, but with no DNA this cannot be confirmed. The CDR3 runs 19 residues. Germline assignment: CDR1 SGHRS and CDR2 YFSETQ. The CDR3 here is CASSLEGKTGTVSGNTIYF.

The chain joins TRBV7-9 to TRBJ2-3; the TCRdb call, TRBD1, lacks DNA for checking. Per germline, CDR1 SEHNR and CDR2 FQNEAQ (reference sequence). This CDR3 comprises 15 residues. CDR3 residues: CASSSSDRGTDTQYF.

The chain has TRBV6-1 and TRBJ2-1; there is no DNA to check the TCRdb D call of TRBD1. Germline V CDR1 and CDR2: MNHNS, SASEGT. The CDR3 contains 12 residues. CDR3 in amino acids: CASTLAYNEQFF.

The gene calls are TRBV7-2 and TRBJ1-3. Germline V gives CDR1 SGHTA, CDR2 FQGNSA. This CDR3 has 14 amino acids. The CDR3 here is CASSLGGRGNTIYF.

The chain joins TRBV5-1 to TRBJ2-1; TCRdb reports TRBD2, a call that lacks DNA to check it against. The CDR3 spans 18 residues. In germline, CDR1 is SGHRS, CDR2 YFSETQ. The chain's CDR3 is CASSPFPGLAGGYNEQFF.

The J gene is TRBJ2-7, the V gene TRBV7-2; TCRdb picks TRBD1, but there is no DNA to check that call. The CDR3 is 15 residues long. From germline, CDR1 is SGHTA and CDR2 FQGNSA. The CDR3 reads CASSLGTAAAYEQYF.

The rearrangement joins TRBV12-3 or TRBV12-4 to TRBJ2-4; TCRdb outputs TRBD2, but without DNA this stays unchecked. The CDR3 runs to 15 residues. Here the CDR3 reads CASRATSGRENIQYF.

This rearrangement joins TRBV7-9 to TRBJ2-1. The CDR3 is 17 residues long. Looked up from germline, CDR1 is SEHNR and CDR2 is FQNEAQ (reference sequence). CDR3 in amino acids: CASSLDLGVGSYNEQFF.

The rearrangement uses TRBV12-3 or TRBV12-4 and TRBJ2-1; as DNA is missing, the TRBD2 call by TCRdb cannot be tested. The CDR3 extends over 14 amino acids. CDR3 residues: CASSFSTSGGTQFF.

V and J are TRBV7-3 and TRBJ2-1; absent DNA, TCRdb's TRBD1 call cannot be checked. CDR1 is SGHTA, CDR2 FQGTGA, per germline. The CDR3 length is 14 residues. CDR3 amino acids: CASSWGPLGDEQFF.

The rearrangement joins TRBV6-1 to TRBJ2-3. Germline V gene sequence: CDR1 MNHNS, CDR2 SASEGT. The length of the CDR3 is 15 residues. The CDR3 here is CASSEATVSTDTQYF.

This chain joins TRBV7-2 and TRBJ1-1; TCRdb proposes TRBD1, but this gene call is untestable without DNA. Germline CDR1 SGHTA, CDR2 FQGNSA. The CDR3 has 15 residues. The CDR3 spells CASSLVSGERTEAFF. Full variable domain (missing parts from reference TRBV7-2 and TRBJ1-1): GAGVSQSPSNKVTEKGKDVELRCDPISGHTALYWYRQSLGQGLEFLIYFQGNSAPDKSGLPSDRFSAERTGGSVSTLTIQRTQQEDSAVYLCASSLVSGERTEAFFGQGTRLTVV.

CDR3 amino acids: CASTNGNGLYGYTF. The chain recombines TRBV12-3 or TRBV12-4 with TRBJ1-2. The CDR3 has 14 residues.

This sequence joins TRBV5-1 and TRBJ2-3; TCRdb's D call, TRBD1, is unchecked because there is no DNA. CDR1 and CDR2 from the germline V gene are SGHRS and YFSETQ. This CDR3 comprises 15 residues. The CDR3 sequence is CASSLEGGSTDTQYF.

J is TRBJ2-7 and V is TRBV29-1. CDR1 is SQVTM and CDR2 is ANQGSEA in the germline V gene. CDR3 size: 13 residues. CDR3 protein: CSVELRNPDEQYF.

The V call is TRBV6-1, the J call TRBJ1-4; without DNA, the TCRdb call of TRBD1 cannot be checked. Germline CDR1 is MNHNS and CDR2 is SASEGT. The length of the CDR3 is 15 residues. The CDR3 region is CASSQVATGNEKLFF.

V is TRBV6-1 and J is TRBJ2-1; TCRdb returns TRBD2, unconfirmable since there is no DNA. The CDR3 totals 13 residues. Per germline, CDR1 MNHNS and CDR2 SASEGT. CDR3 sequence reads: CATRMGLATEQFF.

CDR3 sequence: CASSSGGRTEAFF. This sequence joins TRBV11-3 and TRBJ1-1. This CDR3 has 13 amino acids. Germline V gives CDR1 SGHNT, CDR2 YENEEA.

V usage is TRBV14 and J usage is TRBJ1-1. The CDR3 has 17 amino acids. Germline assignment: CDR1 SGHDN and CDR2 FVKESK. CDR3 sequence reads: CASSQVRVNPTSTEAFF.